This T cell receptor beta chain was sequenced for a study of blood T cell repertoires in COVID-19. Study summary: There were acute and convalescent COVID-19 samples, and they came from the United States, Italy and Spain. T cells, B-cell-depleted T cells, or PBMCs provided the cDNA or gDNA that served as material.

Per the authors' pipeline: Reference gene primer amplification yielded estimated nucleated cell counts. Sequencing was performed with immunoSEQ multiplex PCR; in TCRdb, only in-frame clones are kept and a portion is missing. That table gives V, J and clone size, and the DNA gave D and trimming. The sample includes 120,000 or so clones, approximately 70% of them seen just once. V lost 3 bases and J 4 bases, leaving 7 bases between the germline ends. This CDR3 contains 12 residues. Source material: peripheral blood. This sequence originates from a woman aged 55-70 years with acute or convalescent COVID-19. The chain uses TRBV12-3 or TRBV12-4 and TRBJ2-7, with D maybe TRBD2 (5 bases). The DNA of the CDR3 is TGTGCCAGCAGTTTTGAGGGATACGAGCAGTACTTC. Its translation is CASSFEGYEQYF.